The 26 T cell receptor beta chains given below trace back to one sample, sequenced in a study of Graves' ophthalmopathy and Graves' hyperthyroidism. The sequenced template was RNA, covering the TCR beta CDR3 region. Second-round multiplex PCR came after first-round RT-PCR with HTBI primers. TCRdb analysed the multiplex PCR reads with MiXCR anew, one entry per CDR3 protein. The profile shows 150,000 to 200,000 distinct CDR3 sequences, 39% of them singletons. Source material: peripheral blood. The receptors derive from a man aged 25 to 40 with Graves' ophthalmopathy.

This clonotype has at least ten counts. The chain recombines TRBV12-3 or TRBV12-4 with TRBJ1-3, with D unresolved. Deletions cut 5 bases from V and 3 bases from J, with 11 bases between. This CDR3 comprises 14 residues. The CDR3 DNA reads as TGTGCCAGCAGTCTATCCATGGGTGGAAACACCATATATTTT. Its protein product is CASSLSMGGNTIYF.

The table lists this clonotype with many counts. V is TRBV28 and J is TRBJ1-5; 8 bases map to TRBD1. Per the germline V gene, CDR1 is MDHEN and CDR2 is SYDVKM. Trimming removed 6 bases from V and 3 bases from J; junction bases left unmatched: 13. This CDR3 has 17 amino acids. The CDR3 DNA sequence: TGTGCCAGCAGACCGACAGGGGTTTGGGGGGCCAATCAGCCCCAGCATTTT. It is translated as CASRPTGVWGANQPQHF.

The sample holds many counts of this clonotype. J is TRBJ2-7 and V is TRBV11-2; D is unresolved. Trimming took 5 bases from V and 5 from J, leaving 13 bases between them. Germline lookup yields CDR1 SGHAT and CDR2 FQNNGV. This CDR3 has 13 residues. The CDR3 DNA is TGTGCCAGCAGCCCAAGCTCTGTAAACGAGCAGTACTTC. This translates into CASSPSSVNEQYF. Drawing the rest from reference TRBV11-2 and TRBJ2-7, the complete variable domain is EAGVAQSPRYKIIEKRQSVAFWCNPISGHATLYWYQQILGQGPKLLIQFQNNGVVDDSQLPKDRFSAERLKGVDSTLKIQPAKLEDSAVYLCASSPSSVNEQYFGPGTRLTVT.

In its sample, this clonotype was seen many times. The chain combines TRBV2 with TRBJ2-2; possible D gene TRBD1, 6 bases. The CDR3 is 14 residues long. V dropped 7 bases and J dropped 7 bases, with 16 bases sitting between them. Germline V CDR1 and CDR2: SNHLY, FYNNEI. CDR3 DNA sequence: TGTGCCAGCATGAGGACAGCCAGGGGCGGGGAGCTGTTTTTT. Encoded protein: CASMRTARGGELFF.

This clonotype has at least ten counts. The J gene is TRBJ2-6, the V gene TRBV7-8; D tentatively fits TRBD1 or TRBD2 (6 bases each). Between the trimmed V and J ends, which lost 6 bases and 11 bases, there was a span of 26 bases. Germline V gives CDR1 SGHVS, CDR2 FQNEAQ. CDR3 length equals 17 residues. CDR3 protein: CASRPSGAPALVDVLTF. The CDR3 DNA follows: TGTGCCAGCAGGCCCTCGGGGGCCCCGGCTCTGGTGGACGTCCTGACTTTC. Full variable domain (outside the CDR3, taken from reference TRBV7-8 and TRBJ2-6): GAGVSQSPRYKVAKRGQDVALRCDPISGHVSLFWYQQALGQGPEFLTYFQNEAQLDKSGLPSDRFFAERPEGSVSTLKIQRTQQEDSAVYLCASRPSGAPALVDVLTFGAGSRLTVL.

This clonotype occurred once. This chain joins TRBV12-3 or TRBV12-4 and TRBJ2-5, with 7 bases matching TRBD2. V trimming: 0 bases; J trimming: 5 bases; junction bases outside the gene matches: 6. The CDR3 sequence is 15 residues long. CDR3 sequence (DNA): TGTGCCAGCAGTTTAGCGAGGGCTAGCGGTGAGACCCAGTACTTC. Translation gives CASSLARASGETQYF.

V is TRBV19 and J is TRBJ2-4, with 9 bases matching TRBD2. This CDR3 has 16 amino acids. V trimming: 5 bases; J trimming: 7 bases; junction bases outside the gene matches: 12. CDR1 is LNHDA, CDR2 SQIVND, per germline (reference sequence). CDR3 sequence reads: CASSWGLAGSGNIQYF. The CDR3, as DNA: TGTGCCAGTAGTTGGGGCCTAGCGGGAAGTGGGAACATTCAGTACTTC.

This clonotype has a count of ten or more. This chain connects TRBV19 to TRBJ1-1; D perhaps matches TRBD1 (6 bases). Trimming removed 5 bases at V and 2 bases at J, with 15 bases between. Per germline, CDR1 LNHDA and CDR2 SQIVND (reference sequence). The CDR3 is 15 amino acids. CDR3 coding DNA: TGTGCCAGTAGTCCCTGGACAGAAGCTAACACTGAAGCTTTCTTT. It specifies CASSPWTEANTEAFF.

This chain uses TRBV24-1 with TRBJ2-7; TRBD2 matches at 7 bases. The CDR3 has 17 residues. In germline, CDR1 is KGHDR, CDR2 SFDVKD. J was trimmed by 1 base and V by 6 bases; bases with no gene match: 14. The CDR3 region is CATSSGDGGGGSYEQYF. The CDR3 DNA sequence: TGTGCCACCAGTAGCGGGGATGGGGGAGGAGGATCCTACGAGCAGTACTTC.

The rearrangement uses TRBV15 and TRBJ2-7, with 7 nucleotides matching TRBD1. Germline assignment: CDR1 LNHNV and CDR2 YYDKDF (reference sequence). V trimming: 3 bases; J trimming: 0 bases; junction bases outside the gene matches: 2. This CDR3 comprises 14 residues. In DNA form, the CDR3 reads TGTGCCACCAGCAGGACAGGGATCTCCTACGAGCAGTACTTC. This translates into CATSRTGISYEQYF.

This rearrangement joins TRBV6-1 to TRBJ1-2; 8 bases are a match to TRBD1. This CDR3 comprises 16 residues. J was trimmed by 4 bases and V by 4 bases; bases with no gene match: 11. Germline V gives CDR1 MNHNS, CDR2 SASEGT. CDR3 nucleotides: TGTGCCAGCAGTGCCCCGGGGGGGACAGGCGCCTATGGCTACACCTTC. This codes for CASSAPGGTGAYGYTF.

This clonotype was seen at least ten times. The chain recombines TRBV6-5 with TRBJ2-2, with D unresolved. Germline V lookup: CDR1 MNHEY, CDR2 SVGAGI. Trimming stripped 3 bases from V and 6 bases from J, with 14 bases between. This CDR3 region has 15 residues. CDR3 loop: CASSYQTMSSGELFF. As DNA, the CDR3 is TGTGCCAGCAGTTATCAAACCATGTCATCCGGGGAGCTGTTTTTT.

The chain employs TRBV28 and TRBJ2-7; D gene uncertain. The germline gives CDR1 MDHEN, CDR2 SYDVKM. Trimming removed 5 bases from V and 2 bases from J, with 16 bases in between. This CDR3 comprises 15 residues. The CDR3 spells CASSPLVKITYEQYF. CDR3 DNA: TGTGCCAGCAGTCCCCTTGTGAAGATTACCTACGAGCAGTACTTC.

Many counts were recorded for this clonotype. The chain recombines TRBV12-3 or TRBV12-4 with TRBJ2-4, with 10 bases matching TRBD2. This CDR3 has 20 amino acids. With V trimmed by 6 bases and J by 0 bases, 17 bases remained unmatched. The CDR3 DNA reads TGTGCCAGCAGCCCTAGACCGGGAACAGCGGGAGGGTTAGCCAAAAACATTCAGTACTTC. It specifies CASSPRPGTAGGLAKNIQYF.

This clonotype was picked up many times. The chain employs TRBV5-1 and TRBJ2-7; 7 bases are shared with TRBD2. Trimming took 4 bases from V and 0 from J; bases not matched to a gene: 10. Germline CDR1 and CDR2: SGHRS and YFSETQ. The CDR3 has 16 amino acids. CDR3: CASSADLSGLSYEQYF. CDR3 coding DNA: TGCGCCAGCAGCGCGGACCTTAGCGGGCTCTCCTACGAGCAGTACTTC.

The CDR3 DNA is TGTGCCAGCAGTTTACGCCCGGGGATAGCAGGGGCCAACGTCCTGACTTTC. Translation gives CASSLRPGIAGANVLTF. V gene TRBV28 combines with J gene TRBJ2-6; tentatively, D is TRBD2 (5 bases). Looked up from germline, CDR1 is MDHEN and CDR2 is SYDVKM. V lost 2 bases and J lost 4, with 15 bases in between. The CDR3 consists of 17 residues.

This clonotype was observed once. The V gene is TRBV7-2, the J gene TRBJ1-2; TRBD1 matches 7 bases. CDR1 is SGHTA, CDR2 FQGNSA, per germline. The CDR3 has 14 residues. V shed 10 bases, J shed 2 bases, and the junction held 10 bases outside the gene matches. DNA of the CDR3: TGTGCCACCGACCTGATGACAGGGAACTATGGCTACACCTTC. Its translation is CATDLMTGNYGYTF.

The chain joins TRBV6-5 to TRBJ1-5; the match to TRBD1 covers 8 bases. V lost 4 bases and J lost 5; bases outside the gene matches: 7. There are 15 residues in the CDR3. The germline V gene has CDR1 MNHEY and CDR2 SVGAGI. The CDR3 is CASSSLTGGHQPQHF. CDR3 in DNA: TGTGCCAGCAGTTCTCTTACAGGGGGTCATCAGCCCCAGCATTTT.

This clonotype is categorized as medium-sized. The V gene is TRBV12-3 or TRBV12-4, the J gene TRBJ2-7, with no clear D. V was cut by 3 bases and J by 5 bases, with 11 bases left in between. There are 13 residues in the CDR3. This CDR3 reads CASSFGRWHEQYF. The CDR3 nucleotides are TGTGCCAGCAGTTTTGGCAGGTGGCACGAGCAGTACTTC.

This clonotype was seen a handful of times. CDR3 sequence reads: CASSYSGVDNSPLHF. In DNA form, the CDR3 reads TGTGCCAGCAGTTACAGCGGGGTGGATAATTCACCCCTCCACTTT. V gene TRBV6-5 combines with J gene TRBJ1-6; D remains ambiguous. Germline V gives CDR1 MNHEY, CDR2 SVGAGI. The CDR3 is 15 amino acids. Trimming took 2 bases from V and 5 from J, leaving 10 bases between them.

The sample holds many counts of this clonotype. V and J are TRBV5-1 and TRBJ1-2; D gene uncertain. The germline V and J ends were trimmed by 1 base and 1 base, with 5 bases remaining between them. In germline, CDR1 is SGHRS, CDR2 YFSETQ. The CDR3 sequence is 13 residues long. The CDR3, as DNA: TGCGCCAGCAGCTTGTACGGTAACTATGGCTACACCTTC. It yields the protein CASSLYGNYGYTF.

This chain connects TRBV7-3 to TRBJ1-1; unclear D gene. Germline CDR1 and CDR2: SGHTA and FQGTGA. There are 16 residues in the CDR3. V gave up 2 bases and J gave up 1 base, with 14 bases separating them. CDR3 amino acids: CASSLSGRWENTEAFF. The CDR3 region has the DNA TGTGCCAGCAGCTTATCGGGCAGGTGGGAGAACACTGAAGCTTTCTTT.

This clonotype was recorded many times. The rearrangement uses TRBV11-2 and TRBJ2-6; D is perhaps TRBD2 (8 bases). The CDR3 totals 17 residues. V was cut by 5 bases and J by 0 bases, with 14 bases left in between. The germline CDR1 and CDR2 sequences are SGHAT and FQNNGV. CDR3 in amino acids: CASSKQGTSSGANVLTF. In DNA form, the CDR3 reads TGTGCCAGCAGCAAACAGGGGACTAGCTCTGGGGCCAACGTCCTGACTTTC.

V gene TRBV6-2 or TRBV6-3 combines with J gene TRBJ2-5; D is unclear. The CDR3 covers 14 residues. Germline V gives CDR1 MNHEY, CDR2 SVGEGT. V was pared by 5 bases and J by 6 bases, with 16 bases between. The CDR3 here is CASSEQVPKKTQYF. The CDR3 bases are TGTGCCAGCAGTGAGCAGGTTCCGAAAAAGACCCAGTACTTC.

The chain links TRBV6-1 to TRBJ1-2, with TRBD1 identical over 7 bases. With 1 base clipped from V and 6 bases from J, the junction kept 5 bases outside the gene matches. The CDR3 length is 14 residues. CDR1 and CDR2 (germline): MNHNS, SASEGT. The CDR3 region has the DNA TGTGCCAGCAGTGAAGGAGGGGGCTGGGATGGCTACACCTTC. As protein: CASSEGGGWDGYTF.

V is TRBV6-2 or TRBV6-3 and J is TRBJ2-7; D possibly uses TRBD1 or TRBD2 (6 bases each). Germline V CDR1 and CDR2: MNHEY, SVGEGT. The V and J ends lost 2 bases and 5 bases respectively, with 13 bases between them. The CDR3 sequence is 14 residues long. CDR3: CASSYGGAGNEQYF. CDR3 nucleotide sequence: TGTGCCAGCAGTTACGGGGGCGCGGGGAACGAGCAGTACTTC.